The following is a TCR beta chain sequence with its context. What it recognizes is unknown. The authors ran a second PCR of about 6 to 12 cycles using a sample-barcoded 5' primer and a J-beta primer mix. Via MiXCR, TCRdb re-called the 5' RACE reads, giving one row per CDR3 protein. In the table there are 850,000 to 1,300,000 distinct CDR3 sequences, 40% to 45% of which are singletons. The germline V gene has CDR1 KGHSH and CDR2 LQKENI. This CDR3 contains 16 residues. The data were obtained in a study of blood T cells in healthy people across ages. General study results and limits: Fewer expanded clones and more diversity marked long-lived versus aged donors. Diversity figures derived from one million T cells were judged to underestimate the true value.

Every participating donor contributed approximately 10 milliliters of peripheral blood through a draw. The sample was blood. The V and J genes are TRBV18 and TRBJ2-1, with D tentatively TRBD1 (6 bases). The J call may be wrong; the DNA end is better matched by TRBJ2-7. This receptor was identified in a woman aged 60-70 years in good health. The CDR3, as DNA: TGTGCCAGCTCACCACGTCAGGGGAAAGCCTCCTACGAGCAGTACTTC. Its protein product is CASSPRQGKASYEQYF.